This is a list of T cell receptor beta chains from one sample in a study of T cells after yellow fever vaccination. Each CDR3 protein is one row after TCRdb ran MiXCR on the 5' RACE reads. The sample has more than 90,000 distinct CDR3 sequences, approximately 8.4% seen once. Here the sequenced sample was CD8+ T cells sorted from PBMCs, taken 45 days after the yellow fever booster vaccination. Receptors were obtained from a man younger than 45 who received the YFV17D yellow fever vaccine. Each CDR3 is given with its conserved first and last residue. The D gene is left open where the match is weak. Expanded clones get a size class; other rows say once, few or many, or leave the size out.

CDR3 DNA: TGCAGCGTTGTGGATCGGAGGACGTACACAGATACGCAGTATTTT
CDR3 protein: CSVVDRRTYTDTQYF
clone size: many
D gene: -
J gene: TRBJ2-3
V gene: TRBV29-1

CDR3 DNA: TGTGCCAGCAGATATACCGGACTAGGCTACGAGCAGTACTTC
CDR3 protein: CASRYTGLGYEQYF
clone size: many
D gene: TRBD2
J gene: TRBJ2-7
V gene: TRBV27

CDR3 DNA: TGCGCCAGCAGCCAAGAGGAGGGACAGCCCTACGAGCAGTACTTC
CDR3 protein: CASSQEEGQPYEQYF
clone size: many
D gene: -
J gene: TRBJ2-7
V gene: TRBV4-1

CDR3 DNA: TGTGCCTGGAGAACACCTATGAACACTGAAGCTTTCTTT
CDR3 protein: CAWRTPMNTEAFF
clone size: many
D gene: -
J gene: TRBJ1-1
V gene: TRBV30

CDR3 DNA: TGTGCCAGCAGCTTAGAAGCGACACTGGTGAGCGAGCAGTACTTC
CDR3 protein: CASSLEATLVSEQYF
clone size: few
D gene: -
J gene: TRBJ2-7
V gene: TRBV7-6

CDR3 DNA: TGTGCCAGCAGCGTAGGTGATCCCTACGAGCAGTACTTC
CDR3 protein: CASSVGDPYEQYF
clone size: many
D gene: -
J gene: TRBJ2-7
V gene: TRBV9

CDR3 DNA: TGTGCCAGCAGCTGGACTAAAGGCGAGCAGTACTTC
CDR3 protein: CASSWTKGEQYF
clone size: few
D gene: -
J gene: TRBJ2-7
V gene: TRBV7-2

CDR3 DNA: TGTGCCAGCAGTTACTCGAGGACAGCCTACAATGAGCAGTTCTTC
CDR3 protein: CASSYSRTAYNEQFF
clone size: many
D gene: -
J gene: TRBJ2-1
V gene: TRBV6-5

CDR3 DNA: TGTGCCAGCAGCCAAGTTGGGACAGGGTCCTACAATGAGCAGTTCTTC
CDR3 protein: CASSQVGTGSYNEQFF
clone size: -
D gene: TRBD1
J gene: TRBJ2-1
V gene: TRBV14

CDR3 DNA: TGTGCCAGGGGACAGGGGCAGAAGGGTTACGAGCAGTACTTC
CDR3 protein: CARGQGQKGYEQYF
clone size: -
D gene: TRBD1
J gene: TRBJ2-7
V gene: TRBV19

CDR3 DNA: TGTGCCAGCAGCGTAGAAGGTGCGGCTGAAGCTTTCTTT
CDR3 protein: CASSVEGAAEAFF
clone size: many
D gene: -
J gene: TRBJ1-1
V gene: TRBV9

CDR3 DNA: TGTGCCAGCAGGGCGACAGTAAGCAATCAGCCCCAGCATTTT
CDR3 protein: CASRATVSNQPQHF
clone size: many
D gene: -
J gene: TRBJ1-5
V gene: TRBV27

CDR3 DNA: TGCGCCAGCAGCCAAGGGGGGTCTAACTATGGCTACACCTTC
CDR3 protein: CASSQGGSNYGYTF
clone size: few
D gene: -
J gene: TRBJ1-2
V gene: TRBV4-3

CDR3 DNA: TGCAGCGTTGAAGGACTAGCGGGAGGAGATACGCAGTATTTT
CDR3 protein: CSVEGLAGGDTQYF
clone size: few
D gene: TRBD2
J gene: TRBJ2-3
V gene: TRBV29-1

CDR3 DNA: TGTGCCTCCTGCAGTTCTTCCTTTTTGGGAGATACGCAGTATTTT
CDR3 protein: CASCSSSFLGDTQYF
clone size: -
D gene: -
J gene: TRBJ2-3
V gene: TRBV3-1